The T cell receptor (beta chain) under discussion was sequenced for a study of shared clonotypes between healthy human individuals. Study-wide context: A couple of female and a few male donors aged 18 to 49 were enrolled. Findings of the study overall: Generally, naive subsets came out with larger estimated richness than memory subsets.

The CDR3 spans 16 residues. V lost 3 bases, J lost 1 base, and 13 bases lay in between. CDR1 and CDR2 from the germline V gene are WNHNN and SYGVQD (reference sequence). About this clone itself: The antigen remains undetermined.

This table comes from immunoSEQ multiplex PCR, and its TCRdb copy is limited to in-frame clones, with some not included. The sample comprises about 770,000 clones, around 77% of which are singletons, and more than 1.5% rests with the top ten. The J gene is TRBJ2-1, the V gene TRBV10-1, with no clear D. This sequence originates from a woman younger than 45 in good health. The sample consisted of memory CD4+ T cells sorted from blood. Subset given: CD45RA-negative fraction. The CDR3 region has the DNA TGCGCCAGCAGTGACCGTAGCAGAAAATCCTACAATGAGCAGTTCTTC. It translates to CASSDRSRKSYNEQFF.